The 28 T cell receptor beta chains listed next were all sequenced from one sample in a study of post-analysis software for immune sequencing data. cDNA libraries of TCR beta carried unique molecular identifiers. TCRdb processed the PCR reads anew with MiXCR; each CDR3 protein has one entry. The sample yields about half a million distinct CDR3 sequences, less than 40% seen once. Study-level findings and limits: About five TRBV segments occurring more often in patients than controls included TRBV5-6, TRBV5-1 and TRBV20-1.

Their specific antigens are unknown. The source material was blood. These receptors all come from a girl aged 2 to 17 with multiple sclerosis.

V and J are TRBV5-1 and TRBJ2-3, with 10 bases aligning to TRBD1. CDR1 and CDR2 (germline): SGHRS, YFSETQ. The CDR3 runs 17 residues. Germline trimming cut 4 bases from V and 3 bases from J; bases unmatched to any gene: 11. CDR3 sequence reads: CASSTRQGARLTDTQYF. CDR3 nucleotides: TGCGCCAGCAGCACACGACAGGGGGCGAGATTAACAGATACGCAGTATTTT. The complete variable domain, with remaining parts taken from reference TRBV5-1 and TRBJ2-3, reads KAGVTQTPRYLIKTRGQQVTLSCSPISGHRSVSWYQQTPGQGLQFLFEYFSETQRNKGNFPGRFSGRQFSNSRSEMNVSTLELGDSALYLCASSTRQGARLTDTQYFGPGTRLTVL.

This chain's CDR3 is CASTETVVTYEQYF. The CDR3, as DNA: TGTGCCAGCACCGAGACAGTGGTTACCTACGAGCAGTACTTC. V and J are TRBV6-2 or TRBV6-3 and TRBJ2-7, with a weak D call TRBD1 (5 bases). From germline, CDR1 is MNHEY and CDR2 SVGEGT. V gave up 7 bases and J gave up 2 bases, with 15 bases separating them. The CDR3 extends over 14 amino acids.

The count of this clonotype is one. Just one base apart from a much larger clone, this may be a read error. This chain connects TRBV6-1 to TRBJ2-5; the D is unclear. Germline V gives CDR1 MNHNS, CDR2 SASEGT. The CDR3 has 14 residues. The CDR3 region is CASSEHPYQGTQYF. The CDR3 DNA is TGTGCCAGCAGTGAACACCCGTACCAAGGGACCCAGTACTTC.

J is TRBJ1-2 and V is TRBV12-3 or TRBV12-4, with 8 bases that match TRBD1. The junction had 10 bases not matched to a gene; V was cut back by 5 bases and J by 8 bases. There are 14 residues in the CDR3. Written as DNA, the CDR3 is TGTGCCAGCAGTAGGGGACAGGTTCTTTTCGGCTACACCTTC. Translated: CASSRGQVLFGYTF.

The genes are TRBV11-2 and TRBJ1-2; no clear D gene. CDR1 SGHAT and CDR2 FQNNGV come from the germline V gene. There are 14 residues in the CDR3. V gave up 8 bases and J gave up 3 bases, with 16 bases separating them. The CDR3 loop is CASGDVETYYGYTF. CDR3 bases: TGTGCCAGCGGAGATGTGGAGACTTACTATGGCTACACCTTC.

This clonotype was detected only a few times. The CDR3 loop is CASTLLVARTDTQYF. The CDR3 DNA reads TGTGCCAGCACCTTACTGGTAGCAAGGACAGATACGCAGTATTTT. J is TRBJ2-3 and V is TRBV2; D ambiguous. CDR1 and CDR2 from the germline V gene are SNHLY and FYNNEI. The germline V and J ends were trimmed by 7 bases and 3 bases, with 17 bases remaining between them. The CDR3 loop spans 15 amino acids.

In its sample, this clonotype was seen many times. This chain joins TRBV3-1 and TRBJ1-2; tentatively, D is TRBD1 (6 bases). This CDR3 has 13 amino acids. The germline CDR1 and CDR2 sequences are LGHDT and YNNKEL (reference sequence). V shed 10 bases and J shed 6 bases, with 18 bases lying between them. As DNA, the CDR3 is TGTGCCACCTCTGGGGGGCATCGGCATGGCTACACCTTC. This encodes CATSGGHRHGYTF.

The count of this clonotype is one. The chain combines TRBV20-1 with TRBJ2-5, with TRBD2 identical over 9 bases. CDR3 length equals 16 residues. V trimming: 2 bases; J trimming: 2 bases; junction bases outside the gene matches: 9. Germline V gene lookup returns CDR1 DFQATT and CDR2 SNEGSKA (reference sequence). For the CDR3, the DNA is TGCAGTGCTAGATATTCCGGGACTAGCACTCAAGAGACCCAGTACTTC. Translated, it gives CSARYSGTSTQETQYF.

The CDR3 region is CASSLAGGFSYEQYF. For the CDR3, the DNA is TGCGCCAGCAGCTTGGCAGGGGGGTTCTCCTACGAGCAGTACTTC. The chain recombines TRBV5-1 with TRBJ2-7; a weak D match, TRBD1 (7 bases). V lost 0 bases to trimming and J lost 0 bases, with 10 bases between them. CDR3 length: 15 amino acids. Germline V gene sequence: CDR1 SGHRS, CDR2 YFSETQ. Using reference TRBV5-1 and TRBJ2-7 for the parts outside the CDR3, the full variable domain is KAGVTQTPRYLIKTRGQQVTLSCSPISGHRSVSWYQQTPGQGLQFLFEYFSETQRNKGNFPGRFSGRQFSNSRSEMNVSTLELGDSALYLCASSLAGGFSYEQYFGPGTRLTVT.

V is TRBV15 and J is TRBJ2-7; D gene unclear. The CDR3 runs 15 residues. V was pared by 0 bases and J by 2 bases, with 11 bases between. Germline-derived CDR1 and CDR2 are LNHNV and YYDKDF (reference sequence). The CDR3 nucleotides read TGTGCCACCAGCAGAGATGGGAATGGGGCCTACGAGCAGTACTTC. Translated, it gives CATSRDGNGAYEQYF.

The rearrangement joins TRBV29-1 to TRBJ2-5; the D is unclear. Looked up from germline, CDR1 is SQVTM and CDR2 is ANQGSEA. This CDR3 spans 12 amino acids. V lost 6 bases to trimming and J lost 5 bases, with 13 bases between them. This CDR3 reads CSVVGLSETQYF. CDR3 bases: TGCAGCGTCGTGGGCCTATCGGAGACCCAGTACTTC.

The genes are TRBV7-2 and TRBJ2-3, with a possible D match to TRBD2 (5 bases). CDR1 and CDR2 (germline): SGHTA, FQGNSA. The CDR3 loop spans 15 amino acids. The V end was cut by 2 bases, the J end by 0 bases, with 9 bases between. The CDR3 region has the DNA TGTGCCAGCAGCTTAAACGGGGTGAGCACAGATACGCAGTATTTT. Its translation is CASSLNGVSTDTQYF.

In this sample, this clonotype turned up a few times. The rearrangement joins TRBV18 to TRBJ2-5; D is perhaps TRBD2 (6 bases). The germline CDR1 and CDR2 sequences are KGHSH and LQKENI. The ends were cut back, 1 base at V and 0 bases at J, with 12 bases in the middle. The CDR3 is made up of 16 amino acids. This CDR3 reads CASSPRAAGNQETQYF. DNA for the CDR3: TGTGCCAGCTCACCACGGGCAGCGGGTAACCAAGAGACCCAGTACTTC.

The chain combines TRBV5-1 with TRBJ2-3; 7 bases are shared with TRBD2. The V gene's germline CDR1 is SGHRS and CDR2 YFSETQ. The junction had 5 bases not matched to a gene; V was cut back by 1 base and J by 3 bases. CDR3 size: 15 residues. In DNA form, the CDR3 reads TGCGCCAGCAGCTTGCGGGGGGTAGTTACAGATACGCAGTATTTT. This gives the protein CASSLRGVVTDTQYF.

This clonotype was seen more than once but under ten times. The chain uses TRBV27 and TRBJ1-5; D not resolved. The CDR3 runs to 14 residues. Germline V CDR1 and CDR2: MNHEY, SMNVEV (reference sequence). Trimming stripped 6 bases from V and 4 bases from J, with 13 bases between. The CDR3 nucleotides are TGTGCCAGCAGGGCCGGGGAAAGAAATCAGCCCCAGCATTTT. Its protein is CASRAGERNQPQHF.

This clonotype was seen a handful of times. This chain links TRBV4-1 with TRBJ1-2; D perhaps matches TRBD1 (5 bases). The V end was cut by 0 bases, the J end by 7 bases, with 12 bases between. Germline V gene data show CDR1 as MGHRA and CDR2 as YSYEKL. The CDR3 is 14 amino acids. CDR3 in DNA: TGCGCCAGCAGCCAAGACCCCAACAGGCGTGGCTACACCTTC. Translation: CASSQDPNRRGYTF.

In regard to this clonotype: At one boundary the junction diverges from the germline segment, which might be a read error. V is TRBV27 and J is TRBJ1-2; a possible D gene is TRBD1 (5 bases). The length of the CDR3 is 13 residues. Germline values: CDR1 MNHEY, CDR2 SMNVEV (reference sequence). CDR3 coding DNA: TGTGTCAGCACAACGTCGGGGGTTGGTGGCTACACCTTC. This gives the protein CVSTTSGVGGYTF.

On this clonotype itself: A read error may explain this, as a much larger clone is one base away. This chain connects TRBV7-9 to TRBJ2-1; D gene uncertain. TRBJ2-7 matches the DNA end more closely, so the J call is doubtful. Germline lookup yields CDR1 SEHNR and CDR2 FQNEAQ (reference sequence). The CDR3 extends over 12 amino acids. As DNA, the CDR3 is TGTGCCAGCAGCCGAAACTACAATGAGCAGTACTTC. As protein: CASSRNYNEQYF.

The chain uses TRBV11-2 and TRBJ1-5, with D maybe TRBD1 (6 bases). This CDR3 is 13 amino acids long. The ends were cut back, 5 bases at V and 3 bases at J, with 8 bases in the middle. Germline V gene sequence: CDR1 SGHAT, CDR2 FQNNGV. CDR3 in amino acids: CASSRDINQPQHF. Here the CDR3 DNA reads TGTGCCAGCAGCCGGGACATCAATCAGCCCCAGCATTTT.

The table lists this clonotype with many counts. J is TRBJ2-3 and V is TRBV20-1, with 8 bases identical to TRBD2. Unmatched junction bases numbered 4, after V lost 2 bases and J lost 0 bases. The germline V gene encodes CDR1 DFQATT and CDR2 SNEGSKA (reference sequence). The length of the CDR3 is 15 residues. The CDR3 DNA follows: TGCAGTGCTAGAAAATCTAGCGGGAGCACAGATACGCAGTATTTT. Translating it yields CSARKSSGSTDTQYF.

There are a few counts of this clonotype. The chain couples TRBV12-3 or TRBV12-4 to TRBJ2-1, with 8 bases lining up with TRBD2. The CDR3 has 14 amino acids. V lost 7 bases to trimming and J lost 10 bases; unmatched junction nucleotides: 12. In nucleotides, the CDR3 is TGTGCCAGCACGAGCGGGGGAGGTCCAATAGAGCAGTTCTTC. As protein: CASTSGGGPIEQFF.

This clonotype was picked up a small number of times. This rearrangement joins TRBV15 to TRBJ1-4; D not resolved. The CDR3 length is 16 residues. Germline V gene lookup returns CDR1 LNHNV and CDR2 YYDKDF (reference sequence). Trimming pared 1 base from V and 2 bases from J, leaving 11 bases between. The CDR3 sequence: CATSRGVSRTNEKLFF. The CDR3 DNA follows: TGTGCCACCAGCAGAGGTGTGAGCAGGACTAATGAAAAACTGTTTTTT.

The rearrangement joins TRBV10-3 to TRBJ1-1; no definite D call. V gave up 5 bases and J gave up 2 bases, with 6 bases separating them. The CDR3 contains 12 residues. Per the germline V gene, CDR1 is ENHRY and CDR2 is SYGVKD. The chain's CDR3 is CAISKTNTEAFF. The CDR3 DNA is TGTGCCATCAGTAAGACAAACACTGAAGCTTTCTTT.

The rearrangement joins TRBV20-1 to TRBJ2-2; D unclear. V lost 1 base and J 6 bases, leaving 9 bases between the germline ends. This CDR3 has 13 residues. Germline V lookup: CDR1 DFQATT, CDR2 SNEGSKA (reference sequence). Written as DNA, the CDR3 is TGCAGTGCTAGAGGTTCCCCGGCCGGGGAGCTGTTTTTT. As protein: CSARGSPAGELFF.

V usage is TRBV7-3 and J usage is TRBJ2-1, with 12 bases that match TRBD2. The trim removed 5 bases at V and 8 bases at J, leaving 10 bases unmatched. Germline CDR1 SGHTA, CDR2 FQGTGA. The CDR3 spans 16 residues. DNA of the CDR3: TGTGCCAGCAGCGTAATCGCTAGCGGGGGGGCCCATGAGCAGTTCTTC. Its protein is CASSVIASGGAHEQFF.

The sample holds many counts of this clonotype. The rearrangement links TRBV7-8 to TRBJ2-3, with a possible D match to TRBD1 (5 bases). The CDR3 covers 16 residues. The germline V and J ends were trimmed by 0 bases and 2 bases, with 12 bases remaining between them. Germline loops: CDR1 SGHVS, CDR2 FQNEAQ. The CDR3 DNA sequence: TGTGCCAGCAGCTTAGCGCAGGGCCTCACCACAGATACGCAGTATTTT. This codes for CASSLAQGLTTDTQYF.

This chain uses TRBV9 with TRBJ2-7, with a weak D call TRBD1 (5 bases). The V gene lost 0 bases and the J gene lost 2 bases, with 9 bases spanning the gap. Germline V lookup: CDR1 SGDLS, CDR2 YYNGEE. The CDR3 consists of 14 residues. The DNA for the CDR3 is TGTGCCAGCAGCGTAGGACAGCACGCCTACGAGCAGTACTTC. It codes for CASSVGQHAYEQYF.

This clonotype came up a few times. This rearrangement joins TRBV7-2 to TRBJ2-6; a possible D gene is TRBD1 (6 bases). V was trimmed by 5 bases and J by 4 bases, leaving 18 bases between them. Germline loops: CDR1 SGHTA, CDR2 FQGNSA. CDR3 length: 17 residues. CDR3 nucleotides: TGTGCCAGCAGCCACCGTCCGACAGGCGCGGGGGCCAACGTCCTGACTTTC. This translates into CASSHRPTGAGANVLTF.